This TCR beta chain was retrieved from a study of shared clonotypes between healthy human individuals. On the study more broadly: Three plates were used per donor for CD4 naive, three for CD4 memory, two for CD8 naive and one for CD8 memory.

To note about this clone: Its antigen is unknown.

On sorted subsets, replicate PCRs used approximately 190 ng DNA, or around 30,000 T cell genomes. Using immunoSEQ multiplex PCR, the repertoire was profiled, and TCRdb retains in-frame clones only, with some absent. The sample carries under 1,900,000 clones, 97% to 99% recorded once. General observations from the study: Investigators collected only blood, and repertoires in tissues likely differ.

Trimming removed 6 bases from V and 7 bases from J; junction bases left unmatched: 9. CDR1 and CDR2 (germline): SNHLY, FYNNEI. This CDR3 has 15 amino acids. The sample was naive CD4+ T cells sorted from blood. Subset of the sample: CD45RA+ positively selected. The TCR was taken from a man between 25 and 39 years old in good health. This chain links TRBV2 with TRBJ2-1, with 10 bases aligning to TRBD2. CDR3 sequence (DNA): TGTGCCAGCAGAGTACCGGGACTAGCGCAAAATGAGCAGTTCTTC. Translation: CASRVPGLAQNEQFF.